This T cell receptor (beta chain) emerged from a study of early T cells in non-severe SARS-CoV-2 infection. Study as a whole: Sequencing used unsorted whole-blood bulk RNA, so chains lack pairing.

This clonotype was recorded many times. What it recognizes is unknown. Each cDNA molecule carried a unique molecular identifier. Using its own MiXCR run on the 5' RACE reads, TCRdb lists one record per CDR3 protein. The profile shows approximately 27,000 distinct CDR3 sequences, about 6.1% of them singletons. Study-level points and caveats: CD4 and private specificities were missed by VDJdb matching, which favored anti-spike CD8 responses.

Trimming removed 5 bases from V and 5 bases from J; junction bases left unmatched: 13. The CDR3 has 16 amino acids. Germline-derived CDR1 and CDR2 are SGHVS and FQNEAQ. The V gene is TRBV7-8, the J gene TRBJ2-3, with TRBD1 matching 7 bases. This TCR was recovered from an adult who was a healthcare worker with PCR-confirmed SARS-CoV-2 infection or an uninfected control (not recorded which). Material for sequencing was whole blood. CDR3 coding DNA: TGTGCCAGCAGCCCAGCACAGGGGCGGGTAGAAGATACGCAGTATTTT. It yields the protein CASSPAQGRVEDTQYF. The whole variable domain, remainder taken from reference TRBV7-8 and TRBJ2-3, is GAGVSQSPRYKVAKRGQDVALRCDPISGHVSLFWYQQALGQGPEFLTYFQNEAQLDKSGLPSDRFFAERPEGSVSTLKIQRTQQEDSAVYLCASSPAQGRVEDTQYFGPGTRLTVL.